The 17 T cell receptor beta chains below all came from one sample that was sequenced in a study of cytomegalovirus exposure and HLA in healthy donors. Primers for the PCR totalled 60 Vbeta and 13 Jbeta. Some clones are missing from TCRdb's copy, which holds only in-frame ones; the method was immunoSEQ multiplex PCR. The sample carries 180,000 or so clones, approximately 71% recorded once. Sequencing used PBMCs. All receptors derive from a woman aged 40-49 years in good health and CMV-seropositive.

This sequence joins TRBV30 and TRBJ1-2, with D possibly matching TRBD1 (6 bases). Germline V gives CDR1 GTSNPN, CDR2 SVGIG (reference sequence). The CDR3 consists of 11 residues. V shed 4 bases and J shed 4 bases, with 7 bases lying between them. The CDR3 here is CAWTGAYGYTF. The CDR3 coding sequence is TGTGCCTGGACAGGGGCCTATGGCTACACCTTC.

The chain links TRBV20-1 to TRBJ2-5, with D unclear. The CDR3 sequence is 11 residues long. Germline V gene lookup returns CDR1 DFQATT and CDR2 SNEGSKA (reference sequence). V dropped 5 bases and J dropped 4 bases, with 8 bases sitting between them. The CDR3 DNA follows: TGCAGTGCTCCGCGAGGAGAGACCCAGTACTTC. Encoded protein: CSAPRGETQYF.

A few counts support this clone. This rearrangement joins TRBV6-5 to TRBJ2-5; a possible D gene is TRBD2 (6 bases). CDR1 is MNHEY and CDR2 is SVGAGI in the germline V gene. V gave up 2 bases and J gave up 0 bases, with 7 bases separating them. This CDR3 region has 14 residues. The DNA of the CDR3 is TGTGCCAGCAGTTACAGGACTAACCAAGAGACCCAGTACTTC. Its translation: CASSYRTNQETQYF.

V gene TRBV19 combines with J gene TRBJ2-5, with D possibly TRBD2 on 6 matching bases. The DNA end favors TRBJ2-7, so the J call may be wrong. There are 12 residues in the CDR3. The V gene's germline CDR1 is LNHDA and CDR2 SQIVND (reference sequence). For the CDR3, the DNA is TGTGCCAGTAGTTGGGGAGGTTACGAGCAGTACTTC. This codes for CASSWGGYEQYF.

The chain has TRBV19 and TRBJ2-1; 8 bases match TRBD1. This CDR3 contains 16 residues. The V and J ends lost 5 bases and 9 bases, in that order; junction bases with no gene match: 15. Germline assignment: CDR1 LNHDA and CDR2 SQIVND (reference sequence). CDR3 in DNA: TGTGCCAGTAGTTCGAATTCAGGGGGCTGGCTAGGTGAGCAGTTCTTC. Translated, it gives CASSSNSGGWLGEQFF. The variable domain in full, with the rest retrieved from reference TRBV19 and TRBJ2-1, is DGGITQSPKYLFRKEGQNVTLSCEQNLNHDAMYWYRQDPGQGLRLIYYSQIVNDFQKGDIAEGYSVSREKKESFPLTVTSAQKNPTAFYLCASSSNSGGWLGEQFFGPGTRLTVL.

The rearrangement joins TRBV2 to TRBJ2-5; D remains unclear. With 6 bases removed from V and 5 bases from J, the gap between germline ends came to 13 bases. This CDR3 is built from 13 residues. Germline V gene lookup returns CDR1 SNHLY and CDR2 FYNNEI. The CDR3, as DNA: TGTGCCAGCAGAGAGAACCGTGAGGAGACCCAGTACTTC. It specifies CASRENREETQYF.

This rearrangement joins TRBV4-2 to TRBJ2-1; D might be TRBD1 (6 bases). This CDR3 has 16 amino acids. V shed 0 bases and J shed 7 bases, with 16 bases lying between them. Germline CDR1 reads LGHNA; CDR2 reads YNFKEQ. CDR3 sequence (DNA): TGTGCCAGCAGCCAAGATCTGCGGTCAGGGGTTAATGAGCAGTTCTTC. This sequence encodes CASSQDLRSGVNEQFF.

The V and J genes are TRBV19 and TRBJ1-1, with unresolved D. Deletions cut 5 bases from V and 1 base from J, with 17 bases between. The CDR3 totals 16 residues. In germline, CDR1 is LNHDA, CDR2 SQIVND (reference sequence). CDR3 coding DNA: TGTGCCAGTAGTCCTGGTTCAGGTCGGGGGAACACTGAAGCTTTCTTT. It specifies CASSPGSGRGNTEAFF.

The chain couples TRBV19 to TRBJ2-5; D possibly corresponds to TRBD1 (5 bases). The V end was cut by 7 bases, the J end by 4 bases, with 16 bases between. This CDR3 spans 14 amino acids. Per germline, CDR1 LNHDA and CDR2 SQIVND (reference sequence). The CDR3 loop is CASNGKQVGETQYF. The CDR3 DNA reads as TGTGCCAGTAATGGAAAACAGGTTGGAGAGACCCAGTACTTC.

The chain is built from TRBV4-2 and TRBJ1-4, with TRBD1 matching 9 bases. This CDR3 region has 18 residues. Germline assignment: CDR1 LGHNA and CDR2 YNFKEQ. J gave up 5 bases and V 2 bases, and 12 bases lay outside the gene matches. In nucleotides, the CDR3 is TGTGCCAGCAGCCAATGGAGTGTAACAGGGGGCAGAAATGAAAAACTGTTTTTT. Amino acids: CASSQWSVTGGRNEKLFF.

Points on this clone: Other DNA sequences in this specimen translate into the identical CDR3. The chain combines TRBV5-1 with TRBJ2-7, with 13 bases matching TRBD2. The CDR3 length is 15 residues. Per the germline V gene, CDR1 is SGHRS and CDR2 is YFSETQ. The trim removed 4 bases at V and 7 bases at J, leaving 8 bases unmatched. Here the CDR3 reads CASSLGLAGVDEQYF. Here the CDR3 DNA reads TGCGCCAGCAGCCTCGGACTAGCGGGAGTTGATGAGCAGTACTTC.

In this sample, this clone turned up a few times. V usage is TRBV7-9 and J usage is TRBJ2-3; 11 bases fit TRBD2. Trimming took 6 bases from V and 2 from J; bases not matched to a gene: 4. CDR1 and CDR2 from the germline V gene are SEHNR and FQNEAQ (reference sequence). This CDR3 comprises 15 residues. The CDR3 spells CASSRTSGLTDTQYF. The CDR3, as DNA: TGTGCCAGCAGTAGGACTAGCGGGCTCACAGATACGCAGTATTTT.

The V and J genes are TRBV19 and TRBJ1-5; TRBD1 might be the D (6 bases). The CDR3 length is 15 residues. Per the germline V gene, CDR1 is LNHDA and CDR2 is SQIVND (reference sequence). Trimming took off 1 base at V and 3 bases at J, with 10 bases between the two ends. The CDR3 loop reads CASSIGAGDNQPQHF. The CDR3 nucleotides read TGTGCCAGTAGTATAGGTGCAGGGGACAATCAGCCCCAGCATTTT.

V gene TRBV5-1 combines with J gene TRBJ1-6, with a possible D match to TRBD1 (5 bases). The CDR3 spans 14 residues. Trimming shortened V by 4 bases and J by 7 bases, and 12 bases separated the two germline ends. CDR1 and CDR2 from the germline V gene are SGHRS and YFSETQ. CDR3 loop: CASSTDRGNSPLHF. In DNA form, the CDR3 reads TGCGCCAGCAGCACTGACAGAGGCAATTCACCCCTCCACTTT.

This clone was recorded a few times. The DNA of the CDR3 is TGTGCCTCAACATCACTCAGCGGCTCCTACAATGAGCAGTTCTTC. Amino acids: CASTSLSGSYNEQFF. The chain uses TRBV30 and TRBJ2-1; D possibly corresponds to TRBD2 (5 bases). Trimming removed 7 bases at V and 0 bases at J, with 16 bases between. The length of the CDR3 is 15 residues. The V gene's germline CDR1 is GTSNPN and CDR2 SVGIG (reference sequence). The full variable domain, in which reference TRBV30 and TRBJ2-1 provide the parts outside the CDR3, is SQTIHQWPATLVQPVGSPLSLECTVEGTSNPNLYWYRQAAGRGLQLLFYSVGIGQISSEVPQNLSASRPQDRQFILSSKKLLLSDSGFYLCASTSLSGSYNEQFFGPGTRLTVL.

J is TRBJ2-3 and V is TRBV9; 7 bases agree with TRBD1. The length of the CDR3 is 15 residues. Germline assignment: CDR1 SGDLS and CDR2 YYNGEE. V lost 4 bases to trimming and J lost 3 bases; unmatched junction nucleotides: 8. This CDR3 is CASSPDRVVTDTQYF. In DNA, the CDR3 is TGTGCCAGCAGCCCCGACAGGGTCGTGACAGATACGCAGTATTTT.

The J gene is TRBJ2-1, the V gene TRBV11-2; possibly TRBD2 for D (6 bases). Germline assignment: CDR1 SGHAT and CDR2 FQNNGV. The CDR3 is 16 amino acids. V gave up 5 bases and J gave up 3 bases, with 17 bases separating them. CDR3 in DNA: TGTGCCAGCAGCCCGAGACTAGTATTCCTCTACAATGAGCAGTTCTTC. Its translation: CASSPRLVFLYNEQFF. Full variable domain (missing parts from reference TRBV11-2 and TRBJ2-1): EAGVAQSPRYKIIEKRQSVAFWCNPISGHATLYWYQQILGQGPKLLIQFQNNGVVDDSQLPKDRFSAERLKGVDSTLKIQPAKLEDSAVYLCASSPRLVFLYNEQFFGPGTRLTVL.